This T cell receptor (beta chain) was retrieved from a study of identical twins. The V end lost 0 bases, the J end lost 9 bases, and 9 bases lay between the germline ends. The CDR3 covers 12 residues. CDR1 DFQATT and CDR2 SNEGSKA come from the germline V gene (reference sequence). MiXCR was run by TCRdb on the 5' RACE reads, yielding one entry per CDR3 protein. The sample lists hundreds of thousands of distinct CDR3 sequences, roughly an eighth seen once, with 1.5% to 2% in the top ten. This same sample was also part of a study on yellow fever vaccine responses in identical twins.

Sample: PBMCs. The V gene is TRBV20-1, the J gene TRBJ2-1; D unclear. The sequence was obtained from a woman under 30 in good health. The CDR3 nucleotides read TGCAGTGCTAGAGATCTGGTGCTTGAGCAGTTCTTC. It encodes CSARDLVLEQFF.